This TCR beta chain was retrieved from a study of blood T cell repertoires in COVID-19. Study-level background: Samples representing acute and convalescent COVID-19 were sourced from the United States, Italy and Spain.

Original data processing: By means of reference gene primer amplification, nucleated cell counts were estimated. The assay was immunoSEQ multiplex PCR, and TCRdb's table has in-frame clones only and misses some. The V and J calls and clone size are taken from that table; D and trimming were inferred from the DNA. The repertoire holds fewer than 200,000 clones, with approximately 90% as singletons. V shed 1 base, J shed 3 bases, and the junction held 7 bases outside the gene matches. The germline V gene encodes CDR1 SGHDT and CDR2 YYEEEE. CDR3 size: 17 residues. The receptor was derived from a woman between 35 and 50 years old in a cohort exposed to, infected with or recovered from COVID-19 (not recorded which). V gene TRBV5-6 combines with J gene TRBJ1-6; 7 bases map to TRBD1. The specimen sequenced was PBMCs or T cells enriched from blood (not recorded which). CDR3 region: CASSLTLGGNYNSPLHF. CDR3 nucleotide sequence: TGTGCCAGCAGCTTGACCTTAGGGGGCAACTATAATTCACCCCTCCACTTT.